A selection of T cell receptor beta chains follows, all from one sample in a study of CD8+CD57+ T cells in acquired aplastic anemia. TCRdb independently ran MiXCR on the reads; one entry per CDR3 protein. This table has 200,000 to 250,000 distinct CDR3 sequences, approximately 60% appearing once. The specimen sequenced was sorted CD4+, CD8+, or CD8+CD57+ T cells (not recorded which) from PBMCs. These receptors were collected from a human donor with aplastic anemia. CDR3s include the opening cysteine and the closing phenylalanine or tryptophan.

j_call: TRBJ2-1; v_call: TRBV19; cdr3_aa: CASSQGQGSIYNEQFF
j_call: TRBJ1-2; v_call: TRBV20-1; cdr3_aa: CSARDLRGANYGYTF
j_call: TRBJ1-5; v_call: TRBV28; cdr3_aa: CASSLRGVVKPQHF
j_call: TRBJ1-2; v_call: TRBV15; cdr3_aa: CATSPQFVSDGYTF
j_call: TRBJ1-1; v_call: TRBV7-3; cdr3_aa: CASSWTGSSNTEAFF
j_call: TRBJ2-7; v_call: TRBV9; cdr3_aa: CASSVGGHVYEQYF
j_call: TRBJ1-1; v_call: TRBV9; cdr3_aa: CASSAKDGGFGAFF
j_call: TRBJ2-7; v_call: TRBV7-2; cdr3_aa: CASSFRTRLRLPYEQYF
j_call: TRBJ2-6; v_call: TRBV12-3/TRBV12-4; cdr3_aa: CASSLAGASGANVLTF
j_call: TRBJ1-1; v_call: TRBV15; cdr3_aa: CATRRELGTEASF
j_call: TRBJ2-7; v_call: TRBV7-3; cdr3_aa: CASSLTGTASSYEQYF
j_call: TRBJ1-3; v_call: TRBV12-3/TRBV12-4; cdr3_aa: CASSPDRVTGNTIYF
j_call: TRBJ2-5; v_call: TRBV24-1; cdr3_aa: CATSDAGQGVETQYF
j_call: TRBJ2-1; v_call: TRBV20-1; cdr3_aa: CSARGIAGNYNEQFF
j_call: TRBJ1-1; v_call: TRBV7-3; cdr3_aa: CASASTGVTEALF
j_call: TRBJ2-1; v_call: TRBV11-2; cdr3_aa: CASSLSGTGGNEQFF
j_call: TRBJ1-2; v_call: TRBV30; cdr3_aa: CAWSGAWNYGYTF
j_call: TRBJ1-2; v_call: TRBV11-2; cdr3_aa: CASSFGVVGGYTF
j_call: TRBJ2-3; v_call: TRBV7-2; cdr3_aa: CASSLGTSGTDTQYF
j_call: TRBJ2-3; v_call: TRBV7-2; cdr3_aa: CASSYAFTDTQYF
j_call: TRBJ1-5; v_call: TRBV10-1; cdr3_aa: CASSESWAGASNQPQHF
j_call: TRBJ2-1; v_call: TRBV7-3; cdr3_aa: CASSYGTGYNEQFF
j_call: TRBJ2-5; v_call: TRBV5-1; cdr3_aa: CASSSGTTGFQETQYF
j_call: TRBJ2-7; v_call: TRBV20-1; cdr3_aa: CSARGGTARNEQYF
j_call: TRBJ2-7; v_call: TRBV2; cdr3_aa: CASSHGQGAYEQYF
j_call: TRBJ1-2; v_call: TRBV12-5; cdr3_aa: CASGLDWGTSDGYTF
j_call: TRBJ2-5; v_call: TRBV7-7; cdr3_aa: CASGPSSLSPQYF
j_call: TRBJ1-1; v_call: TRBV29-1; cdr3_aa: CSVERDITEAFF
j_call: TRBJ2-2; v_call: TRBV2; cdr3_aa: CASSPDRVSTGELFF
j_call: TRBJ1-1; v_call: TRBV5-1; cdr3_aa: CASRLWTGGTEAFF
j_call: TRBJ1-1; v_call: TRBV9; cdr3_aa: CASSKRTVSTNTEAFF
j_call: TRBJ1-2; v_call: TRBV14; cdr3_aa: CASSQRLGGGYTF
j_call: TRBJ1-5; v_call: TRBV7-2; cdr3_aa: CASSWGPSNQPQHF